One sample yielded the 27 T cell receptor beta chains listed below, sequenced in a study of Ad26.COV2.S vaccination and SARS-CoV-2 variants. Clones were sequenced by immunoSEQ multiplex PCR, and TCRdb holds only the in-frame ones, with some missing. The table shows roughly 300,000 clones, with 85% to 90% occurring only once. Treatment defined: 19 received Ad26.COV2.S at low or high dose, single or two shots; a few received placebo; per-sample allocation not given. All samples were drawn on day 63, counting from the first vaccine or placebo injection. The material was peripheral blood, obtained in a trial of Ad26.COV2.S vaccine versus placebo. These receptors were taken from a person between 18 and 59 years old who received the Ad26.COV2.S COVID-19 vaccine or a placebo.

This chain links TRBV10-2 with TRBJ1-1; D is possibly TRBD1 (6 bases). Germline V gene sequence: CDR1 WSHSY, CDR2 SAAADI. There are 13 residues in the CDR3. Trimming left V 1 base short and J 8 bases short, with 11 bases between. The CDR3 sequence is CASSEFGQPEAFF. DNA of the CDR3: TGCGCCAGCAGTGAGTTCGGACAGCCAGAAGCTTTCTTT.

This chain connects TRBV6-5 to TRBJ1-6, with D unclear. The CDR3 consists of 13 residues. Germline CDR1 and CDR2: MNHEY and SVGAGI. Trimming left V 5 bases short and J 7 bases short, with 9 bases between. CDR3 DNA sequence: TGTGCCAGCAGTCTGACATTAAATTCACCCCTCCACTTT. This encodes CASSLTLNSPLHF.

This clone was found a few times. The rearrangement links TRBV6-5 to TRBJ1-2, with D perhaps matching TRBD1 (6 bases). Trimming left V 5 bases short and J 7 bases short, with 17 bases between. Germline V gene sequence: CDR1 MNHEY, CDR2 SVGAGI. This CDR3 region has 14 residues. The CDR3 nucleotides are TGTGCCAGCAGTCCCACAACCTACAGGGCTGGCTACACCTTC. It codes for CASSPTTYRAGYTF.

The V call is TRBV19, the J call TRBJ2-3; TRBD2 agrees at 8 bases. The germline V gene has CDR1 LNHDA and CDR2 SQIVND (reference sequence). The trim removed 5 bases at V and 1 base at J, leaving 2 bases unmatched. The CDR3 length is 14 residues. CDR3 nucleotide sequence: TGTGCCAGTAGTTTGCGGGAGGGCACAGATACGCAGTATTTT. Residues: CASSLREGTDTQYF.

This clone has only one observation. The chain has TRBV18 and TRBJ1-5; no clear D. The CDR3 has 14 residues. The germline V gene encodes CDR1 KGHSH and CDR2 LQKENI. Trimming removed 2 bases from V and 0 bases from J, with 5 bases in between. CDR3 loop: CASSPGYSNQPQHF. The CDR3 bases are TGTGCCAGCTCACCAGGGTATAGCAATCAGCCCCAGCATTTT.

The rearrangement links TRBV28 to TRBJ2-7, with D possibly matching TRBD1 (5 bases). The CDR3 runs 14 residues. V was shortened by 7 bases and J by 3 bases, with 16 bases between the two germline ends. Germline CDR1 reads MDHEN; CDR2 reads SYDVKM. In DNA, the CDR3 is TGTGCCAGCACCCTCGGACATTTATACTACGAGCAGTACTTC. Its protein product is CASTLGHLYYEQYF. The complete variable domain, with remaining parts taken from reference TRBV28 and TRBJ2-7, reads DVKVTQSSRYLVKRTGEKVFLECVQDMDHENMFWYRQDPGLGLRLIYFSYDVKMKEKGDIPEGYSVSREKKERFSLILESASTNQTSMYLCASTLGHLYYEQYFGPGTRLTVT.

The V gene is TRBV29-1, the J gene TRBJ1-2; TRBD1 agrees at 11 bases. Germline V gene data show CDR1 as SQVTM and CDR2 as ANQGSEA. After removal of 6 bases from V and 3 bases from J, the junction contained 9 bases not matched to a gene. CDR3 length: 15 residues. The chain's CDR3 is CSVLGQGATDYGYTF. CDR3 in DNA: TGCAGCGTACTAGGACAGGGGGCGACTGACTATGGCTACACCTTC.

This rearrangement joins TRBV2 to TRBJ1-2, with TRBD1 matching 7 bases. The CDR3 has 14 residues. With 4 bases clipped from V and 5 bases from J, the junction kept 7 bases outside the gene matches. In germline, CDR1 is SNHLY, CDR2 FYNNEI. CDR3 in amino acids: CASSGQGYAYGYTF. DNA for the CDR3: TGTGCCAGCAGTGGACAGGGTTATGCTTATGGCTACACCTTC.

As DNA, the CDR3 is TGTGCCAGCAGCTTATACCAGAACACTGAAGCTTTCTTT. Amino acid sequence: CASSLYQNTEAFF. The genes are TRBV7-3 and TRBJ1-1, with D unclear. Trimming removed 2 bases from V and 1 base from J, with 5 bases in between. Looked up from germline, CDR1 is SGHTA and CDR2 is FQGTGA. The CDR3 runs to 13 residues.

The chain links TRBV11-2 to TRBJ2-3; tentatively, D is TRBD1 (6 bases). Between the trimmed V and J ends, which lost 1 base and 4 bases, there was a span of 12 bases. This CDR3 is built from 15 residues. Germline CDR1 is SGHAT and CDR2 is FQNNGV. CDR3 in amino acids: CASSLVQGRPDTQYF. CDR3 nucleotides: TGTGCCAGCAGCTTAGTACAGGGCCGGCCAGATACGCAGTATTTT.

The V and J genes are TRBV15 and TRBJ1-4; 8 positions agree with TRBD1. The junction had 11 bases not matched to a gene; V was cut back by 0 bases and J by 8 bases. Germline V gene data show CDR1 as LNHNV and CDR2 as YYDKDF (reference sequence). The CDR3 loop spans 17 amino acids. This chain's CDR3 is CATSRDWVGTGGEKLFF. The CDR3 DNA reads as TGTGCCACCAGCAGAGATTGGGTTGGGACAGGCGGGGAAAAACTGTTTTTT.

The rearrangement joins TRBV28 to TRBJ2-2; 8 bases fit TRBD2. CDR3 size: 15 residues. The junction had 12 bases not matched to a gene; V was cut back by 8 bases and J by 7 bases. Germline CDR1 and CDR2: MDHEN and SYDVKM. The CDR3 reads CASGSSGRRNGELFF. The CDR3 DNA reads as TGTGCCAGCGGTTCGAGCGGGAGAAGGAACGGGGAGCTGTTTTTT.

V gene TRBV16 combines with J gene TRBJ1-3; a possible D gene is TRBD1 (5 bases). This CDR3 has 16 amino acids. V dropped 0 bases and J dropped 0 bases, with 9 bases sitting between them. Germline loops: CDR1 KGHSY, CDR2 FQNENV. CDR3 DNA: TGTGCCAGCAGCCAATCGGGGCTGAGCTCTGGAAACACCATATATTTT. Translating it yields CASSQSGLSSGNTIYF.

The chain links TRBV11-2 to TRBJ2-7, with D perhaps being TRBD1 or TRBD2 (5 bases each). CDR1 and CDR2 (germline): SGHAT, FQNNGV. With 5 bases removed from V and 4 bases from J, the gap between germline ends came to 18 bases. The CDR3 covers 15 residues. CDR3 loop: CASSPEYAGRYEQYF. Here the CDR3 DNA reads TGTGCCAGCAGCCCAGAATATGCAGGGAGATACGAGCAGTACTTC.

V is TRBV5-5 and J is TRBJ1-2; D may be TRBD1 (5 bases). Looked up from germline, CDR1 is SGHKS and CDR2 is YYEKEE (reference sequence). The CDR3 runs to 13 residues. The V and J ends lost 3 bases and 8 bases respectively, with 14 bases between them. CDR3 sequence reads: CASSSTGGPGYTF. In nucleotides, the CDR3 is TGTGCCAGCAGCTCCACGGGGGGACCAGGCTACACCTTC.

J is TRBJ2-7 and V is TRBV7-9; possible D gene TRBD2, 5 bases. The CDR3 is 13 amino acids. V gave up 2 bases and J gave up 4 bases, with 9 bases separating them. Germline CDR1 SEHNR, CDR2 FQNEAQ (reference sequence). The CDR3 DNA reads as TGTGCCAGCAGCTTAAGCCTAGCTTACGAGCAGTACTTC. It codes for CASSLSLAYEQYF.

The chain links TRBV19 to TRBJ2-5, with a possible D match to TRBD1 (6 bases). The CDR3 spans 14 residues. Germline V gives CDR1 LNHDA, CDR2 SQIVND (reference sequence). The V end was cut by 3 bases, the J end by 8 bases, with 16 bases between. The CDR3 DNA is TGTGCCAGTAGTATGGGGAGACAGGCCTCCACCCAGTACTTC. Translation: CASSMGRQASTQYF.

Only one count was recorded for this clone. This sequence joins TRBV19 and TRBJ2-1, with 10 bases that match TRBD1. V trimming: 6 bases; J trimming: 8 bases; junction bases outside the gene matches: 22. CDR1 is LNHDA, CDR2 SQIVND, per germline (reference sequence). The CDR3 totals 19 residues. CDR3 in amino acids: CASSTLYSAGTGVRHEQFF. In DNA form, the CDR3 reads TGTGCCAGTAGCACATTATACTCCGCCGGGACAGGGGTTAGGCATGAGCAGTTCTTC. The whole variable domain, remainder taken from reference TRBV19 and TRBJ2-1, is DGGITQSPKYLFRKEGQNVTLSCEQNLNHDAMYWYRQDPGQGLRLIYYSQIVNDFQKGDIAEGYSVSREKKESFPLTVTSAQKNPTAFYLCASSTLYSAGTGVRHEQFFGPGTRLTVL.

V usage is TRBV18 and J usage is TRBJ2-3, with D possibly being TRBD2 (6 bases). The CDR3 is 17 amino acids. From germline, CDR1 is KGHSH and CDR2 LQKENI. V lost 2 bases, J lost 0 bases, and 15 bases lay in between. CDR3 sequence (DNA): TGTGCCAGCTCACCAATTGGCGGGGTGAAGAGCACAGATACGCAGTATTTT. Protein sequence: CASSPIGGVKSTDTQYF. Full variable domain (outside the CDR3, taken from reference TRBV18 and TRBJ2-3): NAGVMQNPRHLVRRRGQEARLRCSPMKGHSHVYWYRQLPEEGLKFMVYLQKENIIDESGMPKERFSAEFPKEGPSILRIQQVVRGDSAAYFCASSPIGGVKSTDTQYFGPGTRLTVL.

This chain uses TRBV19 with TRBJ1-1; D is unresolved. Germline assignment: CDR1 LNHDA and CDR2 SQIVND (reference sequence). The length of the CDR3 is 15 residues. V was clipped by 5 bases and J by 0 bases, with 13 bases between them. DNA of the CDR3: TGTGCCAGTAGTCCCCACACCGGCGTGAACACTGAAGCTTTCTTT. Translating gives CASSPHTGVNTEAFF.

The chain joins TRBV7-6 to TRBJ2-5, with TRBD2 identical over 7 bases. This CDR3 region has 15 residues. The germline V gene has CDR1 SGHVS and CDR2 FNYEAQ. The trim removed 0 bases at V and 5 bases at J, leaving 6 bases unmatched. CDR3 loop: CASSLAGGKWETQYF. CDR3 bases: TGTGCCAGCAGCTTAGCGGGAGGGAAGTGGGAGACCCAGTACTTC.

This clone was seen a single time. The same CDR3 also results from other DNA sequences found in this sample. The V gene is TRBV19, the J gene TRBJ1-1; D not resolved. Trimming took 5 bases from V and 1 from J, leaving 8 bases between them. CDR3 length equals 13 residues. CDR1 is LNHDA and CDR2 is SQIVND in the germline V gene (reference sequence). CDR3 coding DNA: TGTGCCAGTAGTTTGACGGCGAACACTGAAGCTTTCTTT. Protein product: CASSLTANTEAFF.

The genes are TRBV6-5 and TRBJ1-1, with a tentative D call TRBD1 (6 bases). The CDR3 has 15 amino acids. Germline CDR1 is MNHEY and CDR2 is SVGAGI. Trimming pared 0 bases from V and 6 bases from J, leaving 14 bases between. Written as DNA, the CDR3 is TGTGCCAGCAGTTACTCTAGGCAGGGGCGCGCTGAAGCTTTCTTT. It translates to CASSYSRQGRAEAFF.

This clone was detected once. The V gene is TRBV6-5, the J gene TRBJ2-1, with 9 bases identical to TRBD2. The CDR3 is made up of 16 amino acids. Germline trimming cut 2 bases from V and 4 bases from J; bases unmatched to any gene: 6. Germline V CDR1 and CDR2: MNHEY, SVGAGI. The CDR3 bases are TGTGCCAGCAGTTACAGACCGGGACTAGCATACAATGAGCAGTTCTTC. Translating it yields CASSYRPGLAYNEQFF.

The CDR3 DNA sequence: TGTGCCAGTAGTAGTGGTCTGGGGCGTCAGGACACAGATACGCAGTATTTT. This translates into CASSSGLGRQDTDTQYF. This sequence joins TRBV19 and TRBJ2-3; D possibly corresponds to TRBD1 (5 bases). Germline V gene sequence: CDR1 LNHDA, CDR2 SQIVND (reference sequence). The CDR3 has 17 residues. Trimming pared 4 bases from V and 2 bases from J, leaving 19 bases between.

This clone was seen once. The chain combines TRBV4-1 with TRBJ1-1; 7 bases align to TRBD1. The junction had 5 bases not matched to a gene; V was cut back by 2 bases and J by 2 bases. CDR1 and CDR2 from the germline V gene are MGHRA and YSYEKL. The CDR3 is 15 amino acids. This CDR3 reads CASSQTRDSNTEAFF. The CDR3 DNA reads as TGCGCCAGCAGCCAAACGCGGGACAGTAACACTGAAGCTTTCTTT.

The chain uses TRBV18 and TRBJ2-7; weak D call: TRBD2 (6 bases). The CDR3 loop spans 13 amino acids. V lost 3 bases, J lost 5 bases, and 11 bases lay in between. Germline V lookup: CDR1 KGHSH, CDR2 LQKENI. CDR3 loop: CASSPGGENEQYF. Written as DNA, the CDR3 is TGTGCCAGCTCACCCGGGGGTGAAAACGAGCAGTACTTC.